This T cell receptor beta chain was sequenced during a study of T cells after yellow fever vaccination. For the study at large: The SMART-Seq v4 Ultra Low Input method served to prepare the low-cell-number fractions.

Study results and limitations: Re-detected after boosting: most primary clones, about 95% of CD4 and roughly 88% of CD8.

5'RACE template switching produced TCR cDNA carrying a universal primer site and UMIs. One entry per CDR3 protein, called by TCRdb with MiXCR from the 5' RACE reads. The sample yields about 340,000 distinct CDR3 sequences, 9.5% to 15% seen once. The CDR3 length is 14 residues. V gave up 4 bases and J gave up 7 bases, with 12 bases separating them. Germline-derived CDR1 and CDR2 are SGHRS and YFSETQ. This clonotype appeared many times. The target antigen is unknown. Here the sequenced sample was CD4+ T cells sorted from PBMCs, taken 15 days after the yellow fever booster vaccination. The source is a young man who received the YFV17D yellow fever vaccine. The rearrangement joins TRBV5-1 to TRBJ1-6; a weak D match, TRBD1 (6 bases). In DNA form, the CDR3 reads TGCGCCAGCAGCCACAGGGAAAGGAATTCACCCCTCCACTTT. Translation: CASSHRERNSPLHF.